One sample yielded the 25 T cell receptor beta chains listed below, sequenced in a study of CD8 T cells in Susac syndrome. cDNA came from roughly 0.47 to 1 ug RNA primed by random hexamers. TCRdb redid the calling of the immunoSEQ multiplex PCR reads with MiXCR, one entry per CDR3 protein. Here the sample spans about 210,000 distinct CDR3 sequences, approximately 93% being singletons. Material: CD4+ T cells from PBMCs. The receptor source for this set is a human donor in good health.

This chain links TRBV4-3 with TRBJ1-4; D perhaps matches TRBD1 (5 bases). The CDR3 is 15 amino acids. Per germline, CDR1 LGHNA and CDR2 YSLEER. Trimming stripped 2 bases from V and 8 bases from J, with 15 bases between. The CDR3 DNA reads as TGCGCCAGCAGCCAAACCAGACAGATTGGGGAAAAACTGTTTTTT. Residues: CASSQTRQIGEKLFF.

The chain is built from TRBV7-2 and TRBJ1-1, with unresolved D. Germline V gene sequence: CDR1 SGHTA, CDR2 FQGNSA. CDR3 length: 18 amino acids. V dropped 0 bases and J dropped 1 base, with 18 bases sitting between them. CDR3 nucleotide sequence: TGTGCCAGCAGCTTAGCTTCGGGCCTCCTTGTTGGGAACACTGAAGCTTTCTTT. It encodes CASSLASGLLVGNTEAFF.

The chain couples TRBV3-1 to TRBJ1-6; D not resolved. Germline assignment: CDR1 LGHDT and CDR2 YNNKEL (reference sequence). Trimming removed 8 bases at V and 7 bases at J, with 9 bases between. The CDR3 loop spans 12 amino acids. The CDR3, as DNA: TGTGCCAGCGACTCCCAAAATTCACCCCTCCACTTT. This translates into CASDSQNSPLHF.

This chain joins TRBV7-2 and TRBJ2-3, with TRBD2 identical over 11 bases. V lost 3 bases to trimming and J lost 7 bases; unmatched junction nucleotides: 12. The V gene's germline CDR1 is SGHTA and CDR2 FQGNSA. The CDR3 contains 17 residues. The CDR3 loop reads CASSLDSGGAIVYTQYF. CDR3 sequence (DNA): TGTGCCAGCAGCTTGGATAGCGGGGGGGCGATCGTATATACGCAGTATTTT.

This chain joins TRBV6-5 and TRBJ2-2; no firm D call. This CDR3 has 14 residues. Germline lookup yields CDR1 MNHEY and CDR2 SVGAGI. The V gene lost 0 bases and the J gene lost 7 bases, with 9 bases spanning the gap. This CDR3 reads CASSYSSRLGELFF. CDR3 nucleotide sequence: TGTGCCAGCAGTTACTCGAGTAGACTCGGGGAGCTGTTTTTT.

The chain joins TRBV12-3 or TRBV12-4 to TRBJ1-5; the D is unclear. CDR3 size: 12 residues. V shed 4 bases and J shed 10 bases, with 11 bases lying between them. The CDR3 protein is CASSSSAGPQHF. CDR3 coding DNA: TGTGCCAGCAGTTCTAGCGCGGGTCCCCAGCATTTT.

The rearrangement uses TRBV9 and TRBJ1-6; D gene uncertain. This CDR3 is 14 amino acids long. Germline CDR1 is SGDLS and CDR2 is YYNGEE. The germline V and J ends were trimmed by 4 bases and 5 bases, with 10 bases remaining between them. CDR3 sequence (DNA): TGTGCCAGCAGCCAAAATTTGAATAATTCACCCCTCCACTTT. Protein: CASSQNLNNSPLHF.

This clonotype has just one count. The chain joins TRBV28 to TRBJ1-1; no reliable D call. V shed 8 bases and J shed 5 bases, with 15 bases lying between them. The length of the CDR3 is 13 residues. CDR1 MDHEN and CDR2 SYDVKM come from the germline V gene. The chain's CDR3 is CASSNTPWTEAFF. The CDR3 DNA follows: TGTGCCAGCTCTAATACCCCCTGGACTGAAGCTTTCTTT.

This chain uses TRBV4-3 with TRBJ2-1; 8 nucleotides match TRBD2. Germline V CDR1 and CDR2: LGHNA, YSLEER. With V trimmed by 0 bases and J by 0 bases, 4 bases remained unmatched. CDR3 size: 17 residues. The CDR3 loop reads CASSQERGGVSYNEQFF. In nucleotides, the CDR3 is TGCGCCAGCAGCCAAGAACGGGGGGGAGTCTCCTACAATGAGCAGTTCTTC.

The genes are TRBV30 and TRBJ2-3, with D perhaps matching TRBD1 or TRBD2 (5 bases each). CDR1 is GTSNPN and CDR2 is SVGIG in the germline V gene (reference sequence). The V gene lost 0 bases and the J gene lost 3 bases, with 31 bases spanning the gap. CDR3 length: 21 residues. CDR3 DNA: TGTGCCTGGAGTGTAAAGCTGGGGCAGTCTAGGACTCCGGTTAGAACAGATACGCAGTATTTT. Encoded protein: CAWSVKLGQSRTPVRTDTQYF.

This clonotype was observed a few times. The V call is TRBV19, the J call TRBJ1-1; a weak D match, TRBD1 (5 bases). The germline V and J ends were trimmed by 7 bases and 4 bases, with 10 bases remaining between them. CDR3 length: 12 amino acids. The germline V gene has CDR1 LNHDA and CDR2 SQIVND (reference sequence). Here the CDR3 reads CASMRGSTEAFF. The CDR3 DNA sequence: TGTGCCAGTATGAGGGGAAGCACTGAAGCTTTCTTT.

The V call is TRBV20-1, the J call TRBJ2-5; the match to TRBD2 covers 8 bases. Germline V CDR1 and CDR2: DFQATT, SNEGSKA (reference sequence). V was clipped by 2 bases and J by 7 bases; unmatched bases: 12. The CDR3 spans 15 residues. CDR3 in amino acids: CSARKAGDQEWTQYF. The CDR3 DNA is TGCAGTGCTAGAAAAGCGGGGGACCAAGAGTGGACCCAGTACTTC.

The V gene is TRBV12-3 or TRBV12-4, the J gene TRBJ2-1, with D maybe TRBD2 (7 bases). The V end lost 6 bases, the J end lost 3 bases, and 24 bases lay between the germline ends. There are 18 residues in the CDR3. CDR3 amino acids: CASRERDTQGRFYNEQFF. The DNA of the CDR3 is TGTGCCAGCAGAGAGCGGGACACCCAGGGACGGTTCTACAATGAGCAGTTCTTC.

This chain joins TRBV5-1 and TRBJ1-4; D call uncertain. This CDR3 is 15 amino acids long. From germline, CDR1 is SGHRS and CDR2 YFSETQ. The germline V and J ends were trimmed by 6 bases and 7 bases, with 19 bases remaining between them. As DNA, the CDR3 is TGCGCCAGCACCTGGACGGGCCCTGGTGGTGAAAAACTGTTTTTT. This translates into CASTWTGPGGEKLFF.

CDR3 nucleotides: TGTGCCAGCAGTTACCTGGACATTAGCAATCAGCCCCAGCATTTT. This gives the protein CASSYLDISNQPQHF. This chain joins TRBV28 and TRBJ1-5; tentative D call: TRBD1 (5 bases). Germline V gives CDR1 MDHEN, CDR2 SYDVKM. The CDR3 runs 15 residues. V was cut by 4 bases and J by 0 bases, with 10 bases left in between.

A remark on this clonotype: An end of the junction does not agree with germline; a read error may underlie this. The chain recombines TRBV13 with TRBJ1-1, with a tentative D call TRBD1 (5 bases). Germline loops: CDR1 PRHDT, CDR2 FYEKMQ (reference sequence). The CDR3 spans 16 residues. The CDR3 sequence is CANSPGTWTKDTEAFF. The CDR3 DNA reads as TGTGCCAACAGCCCAGGGACGTGGACGAAGGACACTGAAGCTTTCTTT.

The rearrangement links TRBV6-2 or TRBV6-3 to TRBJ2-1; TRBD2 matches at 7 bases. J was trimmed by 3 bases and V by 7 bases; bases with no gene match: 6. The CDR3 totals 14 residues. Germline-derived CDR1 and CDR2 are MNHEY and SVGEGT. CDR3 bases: TGTGCCAGCATTGCGGGGGAACGCTACAATGAGCAGTTCTTC. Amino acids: CASIAGERYNEQFF.

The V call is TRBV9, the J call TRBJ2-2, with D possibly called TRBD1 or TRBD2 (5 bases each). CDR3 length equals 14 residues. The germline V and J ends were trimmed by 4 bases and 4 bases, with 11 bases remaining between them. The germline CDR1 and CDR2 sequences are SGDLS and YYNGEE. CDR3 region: CASSPRDGTGELFF. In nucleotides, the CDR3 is TGTGCCAGCAGCCCACGGGACGGCACCGGGGAGCTGTTTTTT.

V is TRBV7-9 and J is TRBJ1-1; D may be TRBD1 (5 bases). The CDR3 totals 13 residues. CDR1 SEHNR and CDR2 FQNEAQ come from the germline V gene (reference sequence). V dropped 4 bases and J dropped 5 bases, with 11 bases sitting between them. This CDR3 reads CASSSQGRTEAFF. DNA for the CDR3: TGTGCCAGCAGCTCTCAGGGAAGGACTGAAGCTTTCTTT.

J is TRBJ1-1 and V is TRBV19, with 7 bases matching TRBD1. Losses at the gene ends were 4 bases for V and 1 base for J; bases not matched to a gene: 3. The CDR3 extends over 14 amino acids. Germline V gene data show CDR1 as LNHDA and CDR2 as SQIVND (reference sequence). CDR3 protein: CASSTRQGNTEAFF. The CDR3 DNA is TGTGCCAGTAGTACCCGACAGGGGAACACTGAAGCTTTCTTT.

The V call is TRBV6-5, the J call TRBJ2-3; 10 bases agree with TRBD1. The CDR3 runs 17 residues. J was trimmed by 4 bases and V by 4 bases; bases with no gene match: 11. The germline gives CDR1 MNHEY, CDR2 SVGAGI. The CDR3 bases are TGTGCCAGCAGTTCTTTGGGACAGGGGAAGGGAGCAGATACGCAGTATTTT. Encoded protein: CASSSLGQGKGADTQYF.

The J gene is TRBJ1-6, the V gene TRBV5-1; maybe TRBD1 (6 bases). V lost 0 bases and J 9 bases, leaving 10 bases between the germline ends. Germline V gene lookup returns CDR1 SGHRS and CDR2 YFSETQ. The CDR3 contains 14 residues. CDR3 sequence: CASSLEGEFSPLHF. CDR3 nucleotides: TGCGCCAGCAGCTTGGAGGGGGAATTTTCACCCCTCCACTTT.

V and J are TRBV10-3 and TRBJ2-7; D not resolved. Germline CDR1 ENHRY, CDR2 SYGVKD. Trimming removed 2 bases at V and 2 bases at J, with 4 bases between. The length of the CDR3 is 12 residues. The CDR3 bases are TGTGCCATCAGTGAGGCCCCCTACGAGCAGTACGTC. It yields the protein CAISEAPYEQYV.

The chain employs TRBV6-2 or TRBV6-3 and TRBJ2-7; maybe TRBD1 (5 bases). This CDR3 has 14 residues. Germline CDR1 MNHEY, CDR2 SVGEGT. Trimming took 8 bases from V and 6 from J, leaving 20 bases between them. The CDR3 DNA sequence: TGTGCCAGCCAAGACAGTTCGGTTATGGGCGAGCAGTACGTC. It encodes CASQDSSVMGEQYV.

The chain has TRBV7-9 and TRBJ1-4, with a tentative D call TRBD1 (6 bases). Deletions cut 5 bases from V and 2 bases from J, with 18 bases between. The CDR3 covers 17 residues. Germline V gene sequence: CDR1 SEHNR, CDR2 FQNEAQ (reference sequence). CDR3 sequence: CASSRVGGSGTNEKLFF. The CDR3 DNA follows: TGTGCCAGCAGCCGCGTCGGGGGCTCTGGGACTAATGAAAAACTGTTTTTT. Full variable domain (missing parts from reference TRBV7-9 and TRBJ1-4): DTGVSQNPRHKITKRGQNVTFRCDPISEHNRLYWYRQTLGQGPEFLTYFQNEAQLEKSRLLSDRFSAERPKGSFSTLEIQRTEQGDSAMYLCASSRVGGSGTNEKLFFGSGTQLSVL.